This T cell receptor (beta chain) originates from a study of blood T cell repertoires in COVID-19. Study overall: Whether acute or convalescent, the COVID-19 samples came from the United States, Italy and Spain. PBMCs, B-cell-depleted T cells, or T cells were the source of the cDNA or gDNA that made up the material.

In the authors' methods: Estimation of nucleated cell counts relied on the amplification of reference gene primers. The table came from immunoSEQ multiplex PCR; TCRdb's copy has only in-frame clones and leaves some out. V, J and clone size are taken as reported in that table, and D and trimming were inferred from the DNA itself. The top ten hold around 19% of the sample, which has 100,000 to 120,000 clones, 65% to 80% seen once. J lost 8 bases, V lost 6 bases, and 6 bases had no gene match. Germline V gene lookup returns CDR1 SNHLY and CDR2 FYNNEI. CDR3 length: 12 amino acids. This chain connects TRBV2 to TRBJ1-1; 7 bases are shared with TRBD1. Sequencing was carried out using peripheral blood. The TCR sequence derives from an older woman with acute or convalescent COVID-19. The CDR3 spells CASSAGQVEAFF. The DNA for the CDR3 is TGTGCCAGCAGCGCCGGACAGGTGGAAGCTTTCTTT.